Following are 28 T cell receptor beta chains from one sample sequenced in a study of cytomegalovirus exposure and HLA in healthy donors. Researchers ran the PCR with 60 Vbeta and 13 Jbeta primers. Profiled with immunoSEQ multiplex PCR; TCRdb holds only in-frame clones, not every one. The sample holds 90,000 to 110,000 clones, roughly 80% seen once. The sequenced sample consisted of PBMCs. These receptors were taken from a man aged 30 to 45 in good health and CMV-seropositive.

This chain's CDR3 is CASSIWTRDRGYEQYF. The DNA for the CDR3 is TGTGCCAGTAGTATATGGACCCGGGACAGGGGTTACGAGCAGTACTTC. The chain combines TRBV19 with TRBJ2-7; 10 bases are shared with TRBD1. The germline gives CDR1 LNHDA, CDR2 SQIVND (reference sequence). V was clipped by 2 bases and J by 4 bases; unmatched bases: 8. This CDR3 is 16 amino acids long.

This clone has only one observation. The chain is built from TRBV30 and TRBJ1-1; D unresolved. The CDR3 runs to 15 residues. Deletions cut 3 bases from V and 6 bases from J, with 20 bases between. Looked up from germline, CDR1 is GTSNPN and CDR2 is SVGIG (reference sequence). The CDR3 DNA sequence: TGTGCCTGGAGGGTGAAGCGCGACGTGCGGGCTGAAGCTTTCTTT. Protein product: CAWRVKRDVRAEAFF. Complete variable domain (other parts from reference TRBV30 and TRBJ1-1): SQTIHQWPATLVQPVGSPLSLECTVEGTSNPNLYWYRQAAGRGLQLLFYSVGIGQISSEVPQNLSASRPQDRQFILSSKKLLLSDSGFYLCAWRVKRDVRAEAFFGQGTRLTVV.

This clone was seen only once. The chain has TRBV23-1 and TRBJ2-7; tentatively, D is TRBD1 (5 bases). TRBV23-1 is classed as an ORF, of uncertain function. Trimming left V 2 bases short and J 3 bases short, with 8 bases between. This CDR3 region has 13 residues. Written as DNA, the CDR3 is TGCGCCAGCAGTCAACGGCAGGGCTACGAGCAGTACTTC. Protein sequence: CASSQRQGYEQYF.

This clone showed up just a few times. V and J are TRBV7-8 and TRBJ1-6, with 9 bases fitting TRBD1. Germline V gene sequence: CDR1 SGHVS, CDR2 FQNEAQ. This CDR3 is 15 amino acids long. Germline trimming cut 6 bases from V and 10 bases from J; bases unmatched to any gene: 10. The CDR3 sequence: CASSQPGQGGSPLHF. CDR3 DNA: TGTGCCAGCAGTCAGCCGGGACAGGGAGGGTCACCCCTCCACTTT.

The gene calls are TRBV27 and TRBJ2-2; TRBD1 agrees at 7 bases. This CDR3 region has 17 residues. V gave up 2 bases and J gave up 3 bases; unmatched junction bases: 9. Germline V gene sequence: CDR1 MNHEY, CDR2 SMNVEV (reference sequence). The CDR3: CASSLLPGQLYTGELFF. The CDR3 DNA sequence: TGTGCCAGCAGTTTACTTCCGGGACAGCTTTACACCGGGGAGCTGTTTTTT.

With respect to this clone: The final CDR3 position lacks the conserved phenylalanine or tryptophan, pointing to a likely read error. No DNA is shown, since the ends of the CDR3 on it are uncertain; the CDR3 is the one TCRdb lists. The chain is built from TRBV6-1 and TRBJ2-3; TRBD2 is the table's D call, not checked against the DNA. CDR1 and CDR2 from the germline V gene are MNHNS and SASEGT. The CDR3 contains 13 residues when both ends are counted. The CDR3 sequence: CASSDPSGGARWL.

This rearrangement joins TRBV7-2 to TRBJ2-1, with D possibly matching TRBD2 (6 bases). The CDR3 loop spans 16 amino acids. Germline CDR1 and CDR2: SGHTA and FQGNSA. V dropped 2 bases and J dropped 2 bases, with 13 bases sitting between them. CDR3 DNA: TGTGCCAGCAGCTTAAGCGGCGGGGCCGCCTACAATGAGCAGTTCTTC. This translates into CASSLSGGAAYNEQFF.

This rearrangement joins TRBV6-1 to TRBJ1-2; 9 nucleotides align to TRBD1. V was clipped by 6 bases and J by 6 bases; unmatched bases: 5. The CDR3 consists of 13 residues. In germline, CDR1 is MNHNS, CDR2 SASEGT. CDR3 in amino acids: CASSETGGNGYTF. CDR3 sequence (DNA): TGTGCCAGCAGCGAGACAGGGGGAAATGGCTACACCTTC.

As for this clone: This sample also contains other DNA sequences that code for the same CDR3. CDR3 sequence (DNA): TGTGCCAGCAGTCCCCGGGACAGGGCGTCCTACGAGCAGTACTTC. This encodes CASSPRDRASYEQYF. This chain uses TRBV6-1 with TRBJ2-7; 9 bases are a match to TRBD1. Trimming cost V 5 bases and J 1 base; bases outside gene matches: 6. Germline V gene sequence: CDR1 MNHNS, CDR2 SASEGT. The CDR3 covers 15 residues.

This clone occurred once. The chain couples TRBV5-1 to TRBJ2-7; TRBD1 agrees at 8 bases. The CDR3 is 16 residues long. The germline CDR1 and CDR2 sequences are SGHRS and YFSETQ. The trim removed 3 bases at V and 4 bases at J, leaving 12 bases unmatched. The CDR3 here is CASSSGGYRGSYEQYF. CDR3 nucleotide sequence: TGCGCCAGCAGCTCCGGAGGGTACAGGGGGTCGTACGAGCAGTACTTC.

This chain joins TRBV6-5 and TRBJ2-3; tentatively, D is TRBD2 (5 bases). CDR3 length: 16 residues. V gave up 2 bases and J gave up 2 bases, with 14 bases separating them. Germline V gene data show CDR1 as MNHEY and CDR2 as SVGAGI. CDR3 sequence: CASSYNSPGLTDTQYF. CDR3 nucleotides: TGTGCCAGCAGTTACAATTCTCCCGGACTCACAGATACGCAGTATTTT.

The chain has TRBV7-2 and TRBJ2-1; D might be TRBD2 (5 bases). The CDR3 is 15 residues long. From germline, CDR1 is SGHTA and CDR2 FQGNSA. Trimming shortened V by 5 bases and J by 0 bases, and 11 bases separated the two germline ends. The CDR3 reads CASSKDSPSYNEQFF. CDR3 in DNA: TGTGCCAGCAGCAAGGACTCCCCCTCCTACAATGAGCAGTTCTTC.

Only one count was recorded for this clone. V and J are TRBV6-4 and TRBJ1-5; D is perhaps TRBD1 (6 bases). Germline V lookup: CDR1 MRHNA, CDR2 SNTAGT. The CDR3 covers 15 residues. V gave up 7 bases and J gave up 3 bases, with 16 bases separating them. The CDR3 nucleotides are TGTGCCAGCAAGGAGGACAGAGCTTCCAATCAGCCCCAGCATTTT. As protein: CASKEDRASNQPQHF.

V is TRBV5-1 and J is TRBJ2-1, with 15 bases lining up with TRBD2. The V gene end was trimmed by 4 bases and the J gene end by 9 bases; junction bases not matched to a gene: 2. CDR1 and CDR2 from the germline V gene are SGHRS and YFSETQ. The CDR3 is made up of 14 amino acids. The CDR3 DNA follows: TGCGCCAGCAGCCCGGGACTAGCGGGGGGTGAGCAGTTCTTC. The encoded protein is CASSPGLAGGEQFF.

The J gene is TRBJ2-7, the V gene TRBV5-6, with D uncertain. The CDR3 is 13 residues long. Germline CDR1 is SGHDT and CDR2 is YYEEEE. Trimming removed 0 bases at V and 2 bases at J, with 6 bases between. The CDR3 region is CASSLVSTYEQYF. In DNA form, the CDR3 reads TGTGCCAGCAGCTTGGTGTCTACCTACGAGCAGTACTTC.

The sample holds a few counts of this clone. The chain uses TRBV19 and TRBJ2-2; D gene uncertain. This CDR3 spans 14 amino acids. Germline assignment: CDR1 LNHDA and CDR2 SQIVND (reference sequence). The V and J ends lost 5 bases and 7 bases respectively, with 14 bases between them. The chain's CDR3 is CASSSGSGGGELFF. CDR3 bases: TGTGCCAGTAGTTCCGGGTCCGGTGGCGGGGAGCTGTTTTTT.

This clone was seen a few times. This chain uses TRBV30 with TRBJ1-3; 9 bases line up with TRBD1. Germline trimming cut 2 bases from V and 3 bases from J; bases unmatched to any gene: 8. The CDR3 runs to 16 residues. Looked up from germline, CDR1 is GTSNPN and CDR2 is SVGIG (reference sequence). CDR3 protein: CAWSKGQGILGNTIYF. DNA for the CDR3: TGTGCCTGGAGTAAAGGACAGGGGATTCTTGGAAACACCATATATTTT.

The gene calls are TRBV4-1 and TRBJ1-1, with D maybe TRBD1 (5 bases). Between the trimmed V and J ends, which lost 1 base and 4 bases, there was a span of 13 bases. The CDR3 totals 15 residues. The germline V gene encodes CDR1 MGHRA and CDR2 YSYEKL. This CDR3 reads CASSQGQGLITEAFF. As DNA, the CDR3 is TGCGCCAGCAGCCAAGGGCAGGGCCTTATCACTGAAGCTTTCTTT.

The chain recombines TRBV5-1 with TRBJ1-2; D remains ambiguous. V was clipped by 0 bases and J by 8 bases, with 11 bases between them. Germline loops: CDR1 SGHRS, CDR2 YFSETQ. This CDR3 has 13 residues. For the CDR3, the DNA is TGCGCCAGCAGCTTGGGAGCGGGTAGCGGCTACACCTTC. Translation gives CASSLGAGSGYTF.

The V gene is TRBV7-6, the J gene TRBJ1-3; 9 bases are shared with TRBD1. Germline V gene lookup returns CDR1 SGHVS and CDR2 FNYEAQ. V trimming: 5 bases; J trimming: 3 bases; junction bases outside the gene matches: 8. CDR3 length: 16 amino acids. CDR3 sequence (DNA): TGTGCCAGCAGCCTTGGGACAGGGAGGAGTGGAAACACCATATATTTT. This encodes CASSLGTGRSGNTIYF.

This clone was counted once. Relative to the germline gene, one junction end is altered; a read error may explain this. V usage is TRBV7-2 and J usage is TRBJ2-7, with 9 bases that match TRBD2. Germline V gene sequence: CDR1 SGHTA, CDR2 FQGNSA. CDR3 length: 14 residues. CDR3 nucleotides: TGTGCCAGCAGCCTAGCGGGGCGTTCCTACGAGCAGTACTTC. It is translated as CASSLAGRSYEQYF.

The J gene is TRBJ2-2, the V gene TRBV14; unclear D gene. This CDR3 has 13 amino acids. V gave up 4 bases and J gave up 7 bases, with 10 bases separating them. Germline CDR1 and CDR2: SGHDN and FVKESK. The chain's CDR3 is CASSLRVLGELFF. The CDR3 nucleotides are TGTGCCAGCAGCCTACGGGTGCTCGGGGAGCTGTTTTTT.

The rearrangement uses TRBV9 and TRBJ2-5; tentatively, D is TRBD2 (6 bases). There are 14 residues in the CDR3. Between the trimmed V and J ends, which lost 0 bases and 4 bases, there was a span of 10 bases. Looked up from germline, CDR1 is SGDLS and CDR2 is YYNGEE. The CDR3 loop is CASSVGGLRETQYF. The CDR3, as DNA: TGTGCCAGCAGCGTAGGAGGACTACGAGAGACCCAGTACTTC.

The chain carries TRBV19 and TRBJ2-1, with 9 bases lining up with TRBD2. The CDR3 sequence is 17 residues long. From germline, CDR1 is LNHDA and CDR2 SQIVND (reference sequence). V was pared by 3 bases and J by 4 bases, with 10 bases of the junction left unmatched. CDR3 coding DNA: TGTGCCAGTAGTATGTCCCCAGCGGGGGGCCCTTACAATGAGCAGTTCTTC. This codes for CASSMSPAGGPYNEQFF.

The chain links TRBV5-1 to TRBJ1-6; a possible D gene is TRBD1 (5 bases). Between the trimmed V and J ends, which lost 0 bases and 8 bases, there was a span of 9 bases. The CDR3 spans 14 residues. Germline lookup yields CDR1 SGHRS and CDR2 YFSETQ. CDR3 protein: CASSLDGADSPLHF. CDR3 DNA sequence: TGCGCCAGCAGCTTGGATGGGGCTGATTCACCCCTCCACTTT. The full variable domain, completed using reference TRBV5-1 and TRBJ1-6, is KAGVTQTPRYLIKTRGQQVTLSCSPISGHRSVSWYQQTPGQGLQFLFEYFSETQRNKGNFPGRFSGRQFSNSRSEMNVSTLELGDSALYLCASSLDGADSPLHFGNGTRLTVT.

This chain joins TRBV19 and TRBJ1-1; 7 nucleotides align to TRBD1. The CDR3 is made up of 15 amino acids. Germline trimming cut 6 bases from V and 0 bases from J; bases unmatched to any gene: 7. Germline V lookup: CDR1 LNHDA, CDR2 SQIVND (reference sequence). In DNA, the CDR3 is TGTGCCAGTAGGGGACAGACAAGGTTGAACACTGAAGCTTTCTTT. It codes for CASRGQTRLNTEAFF.

This chain connects TRBV10-3 to TRBJ1-1; tentatively, D is TRBD1 (6 bases). Germline CDR1 is ENHRY and CDR2 is SYGVKD. The CDR3 consists of 14 residues. The V gene lost 5 bases and the J gene lost 0 bases, with 10 bases spanning the gap. CDR3: CAISTGKMNTEAFF. Here the CDR3 DNA reads TGTGCCATCAGTACAGGGAAAATGAACACTGAAGCTTTCTTT.

This clone was counted only a few times. V gene TRBV7-9 combines with J gene TRBJ2-1, with 8 bases matching TRBD2. CDR3 length: 18 residues. The V segment lost 1 base and the J segment 8 bases; nucleotides outside the gene matches: 16. Germline-derived CDR1 and CDR2 are SEHNR and FQNEAQ (reference sequence). CDR3 nucleotide sequence: TGTGCCAGCAGCTTAGTAGATTGGGCAGCGGGGGAAGTAGATGAGCAGTTCTTC. It codes for CASSLVDWAAGEVDEQFF.